Listed below are T cell receptor beta chains from one sample, sequenced in a study of PD-1 blockade in classical Hodgkin lymphoma. Libraries were prepared by immunoSEQ multiplex PCR; TCRdb keeps only in-frame clonotypes and omits some of them. The table lists 25,000 to 35,000 clones, 72% of them singletons. The sample in question was peripheral blood mononuclear cells (PBMCs), obtained before the fourth cycle of nivolumab. The source of these receptors is a human donor with classical Hodgkin lymphoma. Each CDR3 is given with its conserved first and last residue. D genes are given only for firm matches. The size of a clone is reported for some rows only, either as once, few or many, or as a class for expanded clones.

CDR3 DNA	CDR3 protein	clone size	J gene	V gene	D gene
TGCAGCGTTGTTGTAGGGGGCGTTTCCACTGAAGCTTTCTTT	CSVVVGGVSTEAFF	.	TRBJ1-1	TRBV29-1	TRBD1
TGTGCCAGCAGTTTAACAGCCTCCTACGAGCAGTACTTC	CASSLTASYEQYF	.	TRBJ2-7	TRBV27	.
TGTGCCATCAGTGGGACAGGGAACACCGGGGAGCTGTTTTTT	CAISGTGNTGELFF	.	TRBJ2-2	TRBV10-3	TRBD1
TGTGCCAGCAGCAGCTTAGATCAGGGGGCCCTGAGGGAGCAGTACTTC	CASSSLDQGALREQYF	once	TRBJ2-7	TRBV7-9	TRBD1
TGCAGCGTTCAGATCCTCGGGCCACCCTACGAGCAGTACTTC	CSVQILGPPYEQYF	.	TRBJ2-7	TRBV29-1	.
TGTGCCAGCAGTCCACAGGACAGGGGGCGGAATGAGCAGTTCTTC	CASSPQDRGRNEQFF	.	TRBJ2-1	TRBV6-6	TRBD1
TGTGCCAGCAGCTTAGAAATCAATGAGCAGTTCTTC	CASSLEINEQFF	.	TRBJ2-1	TRBV7-9	.
TGTGCCAGTAGTTTCGGGACAGGGCGCTTTCCCCTCCACTTT	CASSFGTGRFPLHF	.	TRBJ1-6	TRBV19	TRBD1
TGTGCCAGCAGCGTTACTAGCGGGAGCTACAATGAGCAGTTCTTC	CASSVTSGSYNEQFF	.	TRBJ2-1	TRBV9	TRBD2
TGTGCCAGCAGCATTGACACGTACAATGAGCAGTTCTTC	CASSIDTYNEQFF	.	TRBJ2-1	TRBV7-2	.
TGTGCCAGCAGCTCGTTGGCCCTGGGGACTGAAGCTTTCTTT	CASSSLALGTEAFF	.	TRBJ1-1	TRBV7-9	.
TGTGCCAGCAAGGGGAGCACAGATACGCAGTATTTT	CASKGSTDTQYF	.	TRBJ2-3	TRBV7-9	.
TGTGCCAGTAGTCGGACGGATTCTCACTACGAGCAGTACTTC	CASSRTDSHYEQYF	once	TRBJ2-7	TRBV19	.
TGCGCCAGCAGTGAGTCGACTAGCGGCGCCAATGAGCAGTTCTTC	CASSESTSGANEQFF	.	TRBJ2-1	TRBV10-1	TRBD2
TGCGCCAGCAGCCAAGACGGTACGGGGGGGGCCTCCGAGCAGTACTTC	CASSQDGTGGASEQYF	.	TRBJ2-7	TRBV4-1	TRBD2
TGTGCCAGCAGCTTAGGGGGAATGCTCAATCAGCCCCAGCATTTT	CASSLGGMLNQPQHF	.	TRBJ1-5	TRBV5-5	.
TGTGCCAGCAGTTCTGGACAGGGGGCGAATACGCAGTATTTT	CASSSGQGANTQYF	once	TRBJ2-3	TRBV27	TRBD1
TGTGCCAGCAGCTTGGGGACAGGGGGTTTGGCTAATGAAAAACTGTTTTTT	CASSLGTGGLANEKLFF	.	TRBJ1-4	TRBV7-9	TRBD1
TGTGCCAGCAGCTTAGAGCAGTACGAGCAGTACTTC	CASSLEQYEQYF	.	TRBJ2-7	TRBV7-6	.
TGCGCCAACAGGGACTCCTACAATGAGCAGTTCTTC	CANRDSYNEQFF	.	TRBJ2-1	TRBV10-2	.
TGCGCCAGCAGCCATAAGACAGGGAGCTACGAGCAGTACTTC	CASSHKTGSYEQYF	.	TRBJ2-7	TRBV4-3	TRBD1
TGTGCCAGCAGCTTAGATCGAGGGGTGTGGAGTCAGCCCCAGCATTTT	CASSLDRGVWSQPQHF	few	TRBJ1-5	TRBV7-2	.
TGTGCTAGTGGTTTCGGACAGGGAGAGACCCAGTACTTC	CASGFGQGETQYF	.	TRBJ2-5	TRBV12-5	TRBD1
TGTGCCAGCAACGGGGAGGGTATCGACATTCAGTACTTC	CASNGEGIDIQYF	.	TRBJ2-4	TRBV28	TRBD2
TGTGCCAGCAGCTTACTAGTCGCCGTGTACGATGAGCAGTTCTTC	CASSLLVAVYDEQFF	.	TRBJ2-1	TRBV7-9	.
TGTGCCAGCAGCTTAGGCCAGGGGCAGGGGGCTTACGAGCAGTACTTC	CASSLGQGQGAYEQYF	.	TRBJ2-7	TRBV7-9	TRBD1
TGCGCCAGCAGCCAAGATTTGGCCGCCAGGGGGGACACTGAAGCTTTCTTT	CASSQDLAARGDTEAFF	.	TRBJ1-1	TRBV4-3	TRBD1
TGTGCCAGCAGCTTTGGGGACACCGCGGGAGAGCAGTACTTC	CASSFGDTAGEQYF	.	TRBJ2-7	TRBV9	.
TGTGCCAGCAGCTTAGGGACAGGGCCCAAAAACATTCAGTACTTC	CASSLGTGPKNIQYF	.	TRBJ2-4	TRBV7-2	TRBD1
TGTGCCAGCAGTTTCAGGGCCTCTGGGGCCAACGTCCTGACTTTC	CASSFRASGANVLTF	.	TRBJ2-6	TRBV13	.
TGTGCCAGCAGCGTAGGGAGAAACACCATATATTTT	CASSVGRNTIYF	.	TRBJ1-3	TRBV11-2	.
TGTGCTAGTGGTTTGGGTCGACAGGGGCCGAACACTGAAGCTTTCTTT	CASGLGRQGPNTEAFF	.	TRBJ1-1	TRBV12-5	TRBD1
TGTGCCAGCAGCTTATCCGGGGAGACCCAGTACTTC	CASSLSGETQYF	.	TRBJ2-5	TRBV7-9	.